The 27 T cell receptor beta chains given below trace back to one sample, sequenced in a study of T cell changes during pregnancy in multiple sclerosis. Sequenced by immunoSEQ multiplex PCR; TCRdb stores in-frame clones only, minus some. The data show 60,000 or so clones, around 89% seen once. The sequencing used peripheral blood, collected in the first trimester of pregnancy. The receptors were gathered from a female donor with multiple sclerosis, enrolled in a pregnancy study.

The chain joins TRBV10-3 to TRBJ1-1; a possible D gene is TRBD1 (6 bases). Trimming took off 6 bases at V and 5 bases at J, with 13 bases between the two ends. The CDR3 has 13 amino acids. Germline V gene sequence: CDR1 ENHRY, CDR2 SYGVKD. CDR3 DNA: TGTGCCATCAGAGGGGGGGTTCGAACTGAAGCTTTCTTT. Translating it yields CAIRGGVRTEAFF.

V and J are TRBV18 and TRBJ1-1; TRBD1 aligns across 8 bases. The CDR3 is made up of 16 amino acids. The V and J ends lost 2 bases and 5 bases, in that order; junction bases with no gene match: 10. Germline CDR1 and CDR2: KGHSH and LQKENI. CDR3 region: CASSPNPDRGGTEAFF. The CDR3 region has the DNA TGTGCCAGCTCACCAAATCCTGACAGGGGAGGAACTGAAGCTTTCTTT.

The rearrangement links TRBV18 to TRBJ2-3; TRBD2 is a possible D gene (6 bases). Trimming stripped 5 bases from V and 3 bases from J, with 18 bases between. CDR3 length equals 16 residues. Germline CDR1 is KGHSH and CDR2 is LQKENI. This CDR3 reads CASSASWGEWTDTQYF. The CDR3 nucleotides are TGTGCCAGCTCAGCTAGCTGGGGGGAGTGGACAGATACGCAGTATTTT.

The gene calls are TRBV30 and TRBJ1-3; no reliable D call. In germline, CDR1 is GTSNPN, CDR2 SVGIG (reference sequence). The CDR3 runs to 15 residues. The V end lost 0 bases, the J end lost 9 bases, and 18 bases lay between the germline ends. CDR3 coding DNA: TGTGCCTGGAGTGTTCTGACAAAATTTCCCCCCACCATATATTTT. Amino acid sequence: CAWSVLTKFPPTIYF.

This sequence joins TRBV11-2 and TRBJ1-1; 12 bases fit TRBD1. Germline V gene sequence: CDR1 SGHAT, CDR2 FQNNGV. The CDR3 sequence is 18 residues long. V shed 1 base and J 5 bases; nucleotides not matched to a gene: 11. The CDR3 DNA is TGTGCCAGCAGCTTAGGTAAGGGACAGGGGGCTAGAGGTACTGAAGCTTTCTTT. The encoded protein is CASSLGKGQGARGTEAFF.

The CDR3, as DNA: TGTGCCAGCAGCTACGGGAGGGCCACAGATACGCAGTATTTT. This translates into CASSYGRATDTQYF. The chain uses TRBV5-5 and TRBJ2-3; TRBD2 agrees at 8 bases. The CDR3 sequence is 14 residues long. Trimming took 3 bases from V and 2 from J; bases not matched to a gene: 2. CDR1 is SGHKS and CDR2 is YYEKEE in the germline V gene (reference sequence).

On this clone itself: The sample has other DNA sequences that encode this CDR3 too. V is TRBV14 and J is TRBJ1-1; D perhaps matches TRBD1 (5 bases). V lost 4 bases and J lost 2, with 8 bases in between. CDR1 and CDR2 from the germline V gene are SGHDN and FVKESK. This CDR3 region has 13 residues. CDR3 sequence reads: CASSRGGNTEAFF. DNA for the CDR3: TGTGCCAGCAGCCGGGGGGGTAACACTGAAGCTTTCTTT.

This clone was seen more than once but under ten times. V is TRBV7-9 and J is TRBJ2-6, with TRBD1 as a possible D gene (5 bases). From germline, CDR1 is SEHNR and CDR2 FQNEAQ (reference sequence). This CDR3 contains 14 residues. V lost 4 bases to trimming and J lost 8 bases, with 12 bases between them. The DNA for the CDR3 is TGTGCCAGCAGCTCCACAGGTCTCACCAACGTCCTGACTTTC. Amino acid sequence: CASSSTGLTNVLTF. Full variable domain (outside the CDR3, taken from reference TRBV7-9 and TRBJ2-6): DTGVSQNPRHKITKRGQNVTFRCDPISEHNRLYWYRQTLGQGPEFLTYFQNEAQLEKSRLLSDRFSAERPKGSFSTLEIQRTEQGDSAMYLCASSSTGLTNVLTFGAGSRLTVL.

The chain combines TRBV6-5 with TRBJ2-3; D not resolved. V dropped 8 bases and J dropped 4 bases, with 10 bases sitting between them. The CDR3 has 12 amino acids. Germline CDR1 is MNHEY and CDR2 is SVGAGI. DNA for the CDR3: TGTGCCAGCGCGGAGAGCCCAGATACGCAGTATTTT. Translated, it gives CASAESPDTQYF.

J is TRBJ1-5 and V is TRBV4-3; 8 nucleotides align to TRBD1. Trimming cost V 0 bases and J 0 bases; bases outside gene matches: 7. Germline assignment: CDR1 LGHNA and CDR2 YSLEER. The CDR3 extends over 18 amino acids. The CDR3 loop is CASSQDWGQVYSNQPQHF. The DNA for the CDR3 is TGCGCCAGCAGCCAAGACTGGGGACAGGTCTATAGCAATCAGCCCCAGCATTTT.

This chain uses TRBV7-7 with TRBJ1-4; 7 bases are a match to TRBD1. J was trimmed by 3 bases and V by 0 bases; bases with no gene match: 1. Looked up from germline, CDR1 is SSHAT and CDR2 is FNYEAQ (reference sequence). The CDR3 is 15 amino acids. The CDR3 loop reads CASSLAQGANEKLFF. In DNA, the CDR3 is TGTGCCAGCAGCTTAGCGCAGGGGGCTAATGAAAAACTGTTTTTT.

This chain's CDR3 is CASSYSGLGALDTQYF. For the CDR3, the DNA is TGTGCCAGCAGTTACAGCGGACTGGGAGCACTAGATACGCAGTATTTT. J is TRBJ2-3 and V is TRBV6-5; D is perhaps TRBD2 (5 bases). Trimming took 2 bases from V and 5 from J, leaving 17 bases between them. The CDR3 loop spans 16 amino acids. Germline-derived CDR1 and CDR2 are MNHEY and SVGAGI.

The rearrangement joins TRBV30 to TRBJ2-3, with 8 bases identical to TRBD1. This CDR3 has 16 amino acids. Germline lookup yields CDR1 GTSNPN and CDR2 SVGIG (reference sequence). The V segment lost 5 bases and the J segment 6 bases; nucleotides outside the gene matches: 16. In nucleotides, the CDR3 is TGTGCCTGGGACTCCCGACTGCAGGGGGCAGGCGATACGCAGTATTTT. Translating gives CAWDSRLQGAGDTQYF.

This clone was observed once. The CDR3, as DNA: TGTGCCAGTAGAGAGAGGGGGGGAGACACTGAAGCTTTCTTT. Translation: CASRERGGDTEAFF. V usage is TRBV19 and J usage is TRBJ1-1; the D gene is possibly TRBD1 (6 bases). V dropped 6 bases and J dropped 3 bases, with 14 bases sitting between them. CDR1 LNHDA and CDR2 SQIVND come from the germline V gene (reference sequence). This CDR3 has 14 amino acids. The full variable domain, with the rest looked up from reference TRBV19 and TRBJ1-1, is DGGITQSPKYLFRKEGQNVTLSCEQNLNHDAMYWYRQDPGQGLRLIYYSQIVNDFQKGDIAEGYSVSREKKESFPLTVTSAQKNPTAFYLCASRERGGDTEAFFGQGTRLTVV.

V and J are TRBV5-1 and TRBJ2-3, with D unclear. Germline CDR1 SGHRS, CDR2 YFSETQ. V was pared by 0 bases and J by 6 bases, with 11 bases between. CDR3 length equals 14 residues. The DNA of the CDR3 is TGCGCCAGCAGCTTGGGTCGTCTAGTGGATACGCAGTATTTT. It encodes CASSLGRLVDTQYF.

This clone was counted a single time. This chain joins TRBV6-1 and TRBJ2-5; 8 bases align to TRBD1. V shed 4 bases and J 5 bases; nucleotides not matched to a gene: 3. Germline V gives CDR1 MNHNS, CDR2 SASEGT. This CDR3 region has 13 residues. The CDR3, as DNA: TGTGCCAGCAGTGGGACAGGGAGGGAGACCCAGTACTTC. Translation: CASSGTGRETQYF.

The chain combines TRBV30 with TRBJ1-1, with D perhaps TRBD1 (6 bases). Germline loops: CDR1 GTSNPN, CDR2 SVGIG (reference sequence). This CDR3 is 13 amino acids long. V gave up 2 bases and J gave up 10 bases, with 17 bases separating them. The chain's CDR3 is CAWSSGGPASAFF. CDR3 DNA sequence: TGTGCCTGGAGTTCGGGGGGCCCTGCCTCAGCTTTCTTT.

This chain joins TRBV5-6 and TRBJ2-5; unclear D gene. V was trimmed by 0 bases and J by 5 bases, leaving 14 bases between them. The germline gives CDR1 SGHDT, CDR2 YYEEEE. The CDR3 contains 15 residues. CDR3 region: CASSLVLWSGETQYF. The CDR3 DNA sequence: TGTGCCAGCAGCTTGGTTCTGTGGTCCGGGGAGACCCAGTACTTC.

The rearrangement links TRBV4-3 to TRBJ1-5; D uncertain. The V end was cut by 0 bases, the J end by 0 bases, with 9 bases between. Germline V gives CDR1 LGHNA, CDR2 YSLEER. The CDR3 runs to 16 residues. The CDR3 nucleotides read TGCGCCAGCAGCCAAGATCTTACAGATAGCAATCAGCCCCAGCATTTT. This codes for CASSQDLTDSNQPQHF.

CDR3 sequence reads: CASSERTGGNEQFF. The CDR3 coding sequence is TGTGCCAGCAGTGAGAGGACAGGAGGCAATGAGCAGTTCTTC. The rearrangement uses TRBV2 and TRBJ2-1; 7 bases line up with TRBD1. J was trimmed by 6 bases and V by 3 bases; bases with no gene match: 5. The germline V gene encodes CDR1 SNHLY and CDR2 FYNNEI. The CDR3 covers 14 residues.

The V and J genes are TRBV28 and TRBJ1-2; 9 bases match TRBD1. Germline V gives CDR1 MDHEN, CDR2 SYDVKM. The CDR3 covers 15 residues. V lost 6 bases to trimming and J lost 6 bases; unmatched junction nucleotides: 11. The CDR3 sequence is CASSAHGTGYDGYTF. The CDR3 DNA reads TGTGCCAGCAGCGCACACGGGACAGGGTATGATGGCTACACCTTC.

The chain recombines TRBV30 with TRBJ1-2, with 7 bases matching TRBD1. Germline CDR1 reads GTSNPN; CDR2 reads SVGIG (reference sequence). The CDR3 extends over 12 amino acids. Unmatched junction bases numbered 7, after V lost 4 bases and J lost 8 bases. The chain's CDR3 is CAWTLTGKGYTF. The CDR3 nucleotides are TGTGCCTGGACCTTGACAGGGAAAGGCTACACCTTC.

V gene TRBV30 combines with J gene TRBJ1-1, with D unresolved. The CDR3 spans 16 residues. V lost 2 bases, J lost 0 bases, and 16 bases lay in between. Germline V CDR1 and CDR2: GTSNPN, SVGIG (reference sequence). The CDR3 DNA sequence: TGTGCCTGGAGTCTTGGGAGGACCTTTATGAACACTGAAGCTTTCTTT. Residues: CAWSLGRTFMNTEAFF.

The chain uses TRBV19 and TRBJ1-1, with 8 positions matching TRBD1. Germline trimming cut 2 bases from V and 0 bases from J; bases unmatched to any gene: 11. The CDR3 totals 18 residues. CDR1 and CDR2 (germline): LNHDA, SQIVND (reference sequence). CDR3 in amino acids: CASSITRTGIRMNTEAFF. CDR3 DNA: TGTGCCAGTAGTATAACGAGGACAGGGATAAGGATGAACACTGAAGCTTTCTTT.

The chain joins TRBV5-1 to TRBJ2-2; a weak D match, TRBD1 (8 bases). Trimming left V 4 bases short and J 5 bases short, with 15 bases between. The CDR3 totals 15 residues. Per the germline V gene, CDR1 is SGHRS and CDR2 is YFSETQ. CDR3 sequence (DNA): TGCGCCAGCAGCGTACAGGGGGGGACGACCGGGGAGCTGTTTTTT. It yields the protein CASSVQGGTTGELFF.

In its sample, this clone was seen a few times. The CDR3 reads CASSFGRRTSGSNEQFF. The CDR3 nucleotides read TGCGCCAGCAGCTTCGGACGAAGGACTAGCGGGAGCAATGAGCAGTTCTTC. This sequence joins TRBV5-1 and TRBJ2-1, with TRBD2 matching over 13 bases. CDR3 length equals 17 residues. V lost 2 bases, J lost 6 bases, and 8 bases stayed unmatched. Germline loops: CDR1 SGHRS, CDR2 YFSETQ.

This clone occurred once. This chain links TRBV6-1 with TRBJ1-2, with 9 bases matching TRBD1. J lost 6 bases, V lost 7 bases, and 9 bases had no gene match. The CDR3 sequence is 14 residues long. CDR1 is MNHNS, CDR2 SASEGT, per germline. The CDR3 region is CASKAGQGGNGYTF. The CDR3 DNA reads TGTGCCAGCAAAGCGGGACAGGGAGGGAATGGCTACACCTTC.